This T cell receptor (beta chain) derives from a study of T cell repertoires in cytomegalovirus infection. Overall study context: In public TCR beta signatures, there were indications of both CMV infection and matching HLA type. General observations from the study: Cumulated frequencies of public TCR beta families served to identify carriers of CMV plus the relevant HLA.

This clonotype was seen at least ten times. Its antigen is not known. CDR1 and CDR2 (germline): MDHEN, SYDVKM. CDR3 length: 13 amino acids. With 0 bases removed from V and 1 base from J, the gap between germline ends came to 3 bases. TCRdb reanalysed the reads using MiXCR and keeps one entry per CDR3 protein. The sample shows 230,000 or so distinct CDR3 sequences, approximately 15% of them seen only once. Sequences were obtained from CD8+ T cells from PBMCs. The sequence was collected from a human donor in good health (CMV status not recorded). Some clones in this sample may be carry-over from other donors' samples. The chain combines TRBV28 with TRBJ1-1; D uncertain. The CDR3 sequence: CASSLWANTEAFF. The CDR3 nucleotides are TGTGCCAGCAGTTTATGGGCGAACACTGAAGCTTTCTTT.